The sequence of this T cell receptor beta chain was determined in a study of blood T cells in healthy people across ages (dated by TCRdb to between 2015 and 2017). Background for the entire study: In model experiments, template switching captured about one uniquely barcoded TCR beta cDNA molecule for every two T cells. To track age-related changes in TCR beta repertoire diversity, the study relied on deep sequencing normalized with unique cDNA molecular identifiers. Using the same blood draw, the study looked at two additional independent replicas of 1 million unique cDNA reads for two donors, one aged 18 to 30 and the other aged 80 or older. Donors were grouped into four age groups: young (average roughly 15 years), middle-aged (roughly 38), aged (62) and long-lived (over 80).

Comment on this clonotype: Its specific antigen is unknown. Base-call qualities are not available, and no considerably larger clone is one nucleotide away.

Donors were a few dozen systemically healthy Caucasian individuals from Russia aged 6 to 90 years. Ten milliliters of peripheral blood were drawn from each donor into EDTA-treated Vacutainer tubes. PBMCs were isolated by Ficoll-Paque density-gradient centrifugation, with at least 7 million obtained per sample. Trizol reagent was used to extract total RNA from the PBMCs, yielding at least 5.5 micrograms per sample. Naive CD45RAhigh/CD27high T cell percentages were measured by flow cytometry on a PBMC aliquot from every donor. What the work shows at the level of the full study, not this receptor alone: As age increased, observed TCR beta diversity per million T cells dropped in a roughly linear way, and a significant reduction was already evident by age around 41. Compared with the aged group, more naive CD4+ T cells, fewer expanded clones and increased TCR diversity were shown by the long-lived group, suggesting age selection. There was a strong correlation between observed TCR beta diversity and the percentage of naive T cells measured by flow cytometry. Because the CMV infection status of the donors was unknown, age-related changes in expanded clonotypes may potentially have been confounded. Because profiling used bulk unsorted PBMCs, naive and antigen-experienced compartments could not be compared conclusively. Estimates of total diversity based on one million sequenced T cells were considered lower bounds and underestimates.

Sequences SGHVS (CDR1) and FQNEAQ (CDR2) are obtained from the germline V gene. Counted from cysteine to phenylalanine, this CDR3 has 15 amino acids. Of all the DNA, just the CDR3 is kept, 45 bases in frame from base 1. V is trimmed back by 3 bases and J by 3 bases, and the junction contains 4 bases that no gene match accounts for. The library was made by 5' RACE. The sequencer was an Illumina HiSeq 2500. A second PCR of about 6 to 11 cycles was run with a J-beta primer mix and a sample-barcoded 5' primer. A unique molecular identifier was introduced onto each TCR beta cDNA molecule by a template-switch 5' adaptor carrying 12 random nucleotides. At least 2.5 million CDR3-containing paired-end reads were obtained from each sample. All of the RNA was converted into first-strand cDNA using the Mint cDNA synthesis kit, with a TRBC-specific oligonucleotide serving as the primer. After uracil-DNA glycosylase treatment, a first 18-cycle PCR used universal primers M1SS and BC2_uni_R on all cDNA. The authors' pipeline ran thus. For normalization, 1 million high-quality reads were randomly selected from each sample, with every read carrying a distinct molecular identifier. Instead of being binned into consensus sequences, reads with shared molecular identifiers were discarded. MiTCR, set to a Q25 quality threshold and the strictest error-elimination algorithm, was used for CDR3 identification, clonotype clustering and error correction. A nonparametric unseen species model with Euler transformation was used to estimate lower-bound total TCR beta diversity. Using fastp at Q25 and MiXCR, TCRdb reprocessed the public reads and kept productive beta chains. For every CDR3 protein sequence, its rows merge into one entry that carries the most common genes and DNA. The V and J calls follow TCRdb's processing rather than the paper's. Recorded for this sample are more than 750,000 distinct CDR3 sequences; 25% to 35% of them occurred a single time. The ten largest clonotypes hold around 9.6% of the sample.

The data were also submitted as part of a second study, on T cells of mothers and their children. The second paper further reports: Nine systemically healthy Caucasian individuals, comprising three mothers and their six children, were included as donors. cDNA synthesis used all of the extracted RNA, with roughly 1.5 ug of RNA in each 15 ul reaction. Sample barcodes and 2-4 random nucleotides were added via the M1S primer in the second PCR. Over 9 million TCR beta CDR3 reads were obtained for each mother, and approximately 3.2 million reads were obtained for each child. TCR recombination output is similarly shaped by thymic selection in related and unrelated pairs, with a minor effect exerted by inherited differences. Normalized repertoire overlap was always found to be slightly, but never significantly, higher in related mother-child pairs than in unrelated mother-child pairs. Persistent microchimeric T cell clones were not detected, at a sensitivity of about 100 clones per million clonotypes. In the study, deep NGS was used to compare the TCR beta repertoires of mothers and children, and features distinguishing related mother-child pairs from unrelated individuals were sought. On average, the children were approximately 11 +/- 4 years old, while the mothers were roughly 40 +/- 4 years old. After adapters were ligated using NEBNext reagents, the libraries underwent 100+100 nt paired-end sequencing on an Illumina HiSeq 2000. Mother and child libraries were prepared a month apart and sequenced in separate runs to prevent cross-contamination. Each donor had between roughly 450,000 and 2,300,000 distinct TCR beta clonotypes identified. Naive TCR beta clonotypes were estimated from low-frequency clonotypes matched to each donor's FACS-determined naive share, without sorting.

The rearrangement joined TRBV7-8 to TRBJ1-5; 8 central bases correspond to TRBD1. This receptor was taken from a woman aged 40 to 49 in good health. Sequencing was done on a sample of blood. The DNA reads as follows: TGTGCCAGCAGCTTGACAGGGGTGATCAATCAGCCCCAGCATTTT. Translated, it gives CASSLTGVINQPQHF.